This T cell receptor beta chain was obtained from a study of cytomegalovirus exposure and HLA in healthy donors (dated by TCRdb to the late 2010s). Regarding the complete study: An earlier analysis of roughly 500 of the donors reported about 290 Gb of sequence data and more than 90 million unique TCR beta sequences from roughly 180 million T cells. Roughly 300 gigabases of sequencing data and tens of millions of unique TCR sequences were included in an early release covering several hundred HLA-typed donors. In the later analysis, no new phenotypic data were used to find candidate immune exposures; instead, reliance was placed on TCR beta sequences and their occurrence across donors. Every discovery cohort repertoire had been produced on one sequencing platform. A later analysis re-examined previously published TCR beta repertoires from several hundred donors and added high-resolution HLA genotyping to investigate patterns of TCR occurrence. In addition to the first cohort of 500 to 850 subjects, a separate validation cohort of approximately 120 different subjects was used. To predict cytomegalovirus infection status, the study combined high-throughput TCR immunosequencing, statistical association of individual TCRs with disease status, and machine learning. The T cell repertoires of around 730 subjects were profiled by immunosequencing and related to cytomegalovirus serostatus. The number of donors typed differed by locus, with roughly 629-640 for A, B, C, DRB1 and DQB1, over 500 for DQA1, approximately 570 for DPA1, and about 450 for DPB1. To decide whether each TCR beta V gene segment behaved as functional or pseudogenic, an earlier analysis of some 600 of the donors relied on high-throughput TCR beta sequencing. In a later genetic analysis, genome-wide SNP genotypes for about 55% of the 666 donors were used, and that subset was treated as a discovery cohort. Because of strong linkage in the cohort, five DR-DQ haplotypes were treated as single units for association and clustering. The study was designed to test whether signatures of past pathogen exposure could be identified by cataloging public T cell receptors. Across some 400 genotyped donors of the cohort, an average of about 240,000 unique TCR beta nucleotide sequences per donor were sequenced, and around 19% of those sequences were non-productive. Both class I and class II loci were covered by HLA typing, at four-digit resolution. Of the 300 to 400 genotyped donors, around 81% fell in the genetic ancestry cluster associated with self-reported Caucasian donors. Donor age, sex, ethnicity and CMV serostatus were compiled alongside the repertoire data.

The CDR3 runs 13 amino acids, cysteine and phenylalanine included. CDR3 DNA is the only sequence kept; it has 39 bases, read in frame from the first base. CDR1 and CDR2 were assigned from the germline V gene as SGHAT and FQNNGV. V sheds 6 bases and J sheds 1 base, leaving 9 bases between their ends. Worth noting for this clone: Its specific antigen is unknown. No base quality information exists; no much larger clone differs at one position.

The study at large found these results: In vitro tests confirmed that a few of the cytomegalovirus-associated TCR beta chains recognize cytomegalovirus antigens. HLA typing was unavailable for some donors at each locus, so association tests used only the typed subset. Because counts were too low, 15 to 20 rarely observed V segments, including chromosome 9 orphons, were left out of the earlier analysis of over 550 of the donors. A later analysis found that HLA-associated TCR beta chains were more clonally expanded and had lower generation probabilities than equally common non-associated chains. When HLA alleles, especially DR and DQ, strongly co-occurred, attributing TCR associations to individual alleles was difficult. According to a later analysis, parvovirus B19, influenza, CMV and Epstein-Barr virus appeared linked to several top co-occurrence clusters. In this cohort, only TCR beta chains were sequenced, and detectable features were limited by the absence of alpha or paired-chain data. Some IMGT-functional V segments, including TRBV6-2 and TRBV6-3, could not be distinguished by the 87-base-pair reads and were therefore excluded. Correlated functional status among segregating V segments might be attributable to linkage disequilibrium, but an unknown experimental factor could not be ruled out. A further reported finding was that TCR beta sequences accurately predicted the HLA-A and HLA-B alleles for most subjects in the first cohort. It was suggested by the authors that the approach could potentially be generalized to other disease states and immunological phenotypes. A group of highly shared sequence variants was considered likely to be a technical artifact of the sequencing pipeline. A later genetic analysis reported fewer N-insertions in productive TCRs among donors in an Asian-associated ancestry cluster than the approximately 700-donor mean. For the cohort, immune exposure information was limited to CMV serostatus. A later analysis found that most CMV-associated TCR beta chains appeared HLA-restricted, with HLA associations seemingly driven largely by CMV exposure. The presence/absence analyses assumed that sequencing depth was roughly uniform across donors, and that assumption may not be true. According to a later analysis, TCR association rates differed among HLA loci, with DRB1 alleles showing the most associated TCRs and HLA-C alleles showing the fewest. In a later analysis, about 16,000 TCR beta sequences were associated with specific HLA alleles at a false discovery rate of 0.05. The study gave a list of over 150 TCR beta chains associated with cytomegalovirus. V-gene and J-gene trimming of TCR beta chains was associated with a missense DCLRE1C variant in a later genetic analysis, and the association was replicated in an independent cohort. In both the original and validation cohorts, the classifier was reported to diagnose cytomegalovirus status with high specificity and sensitivity. Broadly in line with IMGT annotations, most TCR beta V segments showed up in productive rearrangements about 90% or about 30% of the time in an earlier analysis of several hundred of the donors. While some public TCRs were present in many individuals, most TCR sequences turned up only very rarely across donors.

The cohort was made up of about 670 healthy bone marrow donors. At the time of sampling, all cohort members were nominally healthy, though unrecorded immune exposures were likely present. The donor was CMV seropositive and was included in the group of 270 or so seropositive cohort members. A peripheral blood sample was provided by each donor, and peripheral blood mononuclear cells were used for TCR beta sequencing. Genomic DNA was extracted from the blood cell samples with the Qiagen DNeasy Blood Extraction Kit. The method was the immunoSEQ multiplex PCR assay. For the multiplex PCR, a mixture combining 60 forward primers for TCR Vbeta segments and 13 reverse primers for TCR Jbeta segments was used. The CDR3 region of rearranged TCR beta genes was amplified from genomic DNA with a multiplex PCR assay. On the Illumina HiSeq System, the amplified TCR beta libraries were sequenced as 87-base-pair reads. In the source study's methods: Across the 666 repertoires, a later analysis counted 80 million or so unique TCR beta chains, 8.5 million to 12 million of which were shared by at least two donors. Raw reads were error-corrected and collapsed into unique sequences with a nearest-neighbor algorithm that merged closely related sequences to remove PCR and sequencing errors. V, D and J gene segments were assigned by aligning CDR3 sequences to IMGT reference sequences. For a sequence to be retained, a match of at least six nucleotides to both a V gene segment and a J gene segment was required. Rearrangements were classified as productive when the CDR3 lacked stop codons and remained in frame with V and J, and all other rearrangements were classified as non-productive. Following IMGT convention, CDR3 was defined as the stretch from the second conserved V-encoded cysteine to the conserved J-encoded phenylalanine. The earlier analysis of approximately 590 of the donors excluded any sequence lacking an unambiguous match to a single V gene segment. In an earlier analysis of 450 to 700 of the donors, V segments were called functional above 56.7% productive rearrangements and were called segregating when the between-donor standard deviation exceeded 5%. A statistical classification framework was developed to diagnose cytomegalovirus status using the catalog of TCR beta chain sequences. V and J gene assignment, in a later analysis, came from comparing TCR nucleotide sequences with IMGT/GENE-DB human TR gene sequences. The TCRdist pipeline was used in a later analysis to assign CDR3 sequences and most-parsimonious VDJ recombination scenarios. A later analysis defined each TCR beta chain by its CDR3 amino acid sequence plus V-gene family, and excluded reads lacking a unique V-gene family. A later analysis removed several hundred highly shared, low-generation-probability nucleotide sequences to deal with suspected cross-contamination and a sequencing artifact. A later analysis calculated a clonal expansion index for each public chain from normalized within-repertoire ranks of inferred template counts. In a later analysis, generation probabilities were computed using a VDJ recombination model fitted to out-of-frame rearrangements, and the results were checked against IGoR. In a later analysis, hypergeometric tests were used to score TCR-TCR, TCR-HLA and TCR-CMV co-occurrence, with a repertoire-size bias correction applied to TCR pairs. In a later analysis, false discovery rates were estimated by permuting HLA or CMV assignments 20 times. In a later analysis, co-occurring TCRs were grouped using DBSCAN, with TCRdist sequence similarity added in when clustering inside HLA-allele-positive subsets. Repertoires with fewer than 30,000 or more than 120,000 public chains, plus five repertoires with anomalous nucleotide sharing, were excluded from co-occurrence clustering. Drawn from immuneACCESS, this table holds only the in-frame rearrangements with V and J called that TCRdb kept. Clones are partly lost; checked studies trace under half to an unresolved V gene and leave the rest unexplained. The V and J calls and the clone size are those of that table, but D and trimming were determined from the DNA. In all, the sample holds approximately 180,000 clones, and 84% of those were seen once. The ten largest clonotypes hold roughly 5.2% of the sample.

The rearranged chain carries TRBV11-2 and TRBJ1-1, and the D gene may be TRBD1, 5 bases matching. The receptor was derived from a girl aged 5 to 17 in good health and CMV-seropositive. Sequencing was done on a sample of PBMCs. The CDR3 loop reads CASSPTGNTEAFF. The nucleotide sequence reads TGTGCCAGCAGTCCCACAGGGAACACTGAAGCTTTCTTT.